Given below is one TCR beta chain in context. This clonotype is labeled medium-sized (0.01 to 0.1%). Its recognized antigen is unknown. Base qualities were left out, and no much larger clone turns up one base away. TRIzol reagent was used to extract total RNA from the cultured T cells. TCRbeta libraries were amplified from RNA using 5' rapid amplification of cDNA ends (5'RACE). Before sequencing, library concentration and integrity were assessed using Qubit, an Agilent instrument, and quantitative PCR. Qualified libraries were sequenced on Illumina HiSeq or MiSeq by a commercial service provider. From the authors' description of their analysis: MiXCR version 1.8.2 was used to identify TCR sequences in each sample. For a clone to count as qualified, its CDR3 had to be longer than four amino acids, its nucleotide length had to be in-frame, and the clone could not contain a stop codon. An effective read was defined as a read containing the complete CDR3 structure. Expanded clones were validated by RT-PCR with 24 Vbeta primers, GeneScan spectratyping, and Sanger sequencing. The public reads were reprocessed in TCRdb via fastp at Q25 and MiXCR, keeping in-frame beta chains. Every CDR3 protein is listed once, alongside the most common genes and DNA of its rows. TCRdb's processing, not the study's, gives the V and J calls here. The sample profile shows 11,000 to 15,000 distinct CDR3 sequences; 39% of them were found once. The ten largest account for around 9% of the sample.

V is shortened by 3 bases, J by 0 bases, and the region joining them spans 12 bases. CDR1 and CDR2 are read off the germline V gene as MGHRA and YSYEKL. There are 16 amino acids in the CDR3, from cysteine to phenylalanine inclusive. CDR3 DNA is the only sequence kept; it has 48 bases, read in frame from the first base. This sample stems from a study of T cell repertoires and leukemia-associated antigens (dated by TCRdb to between 2018 and 2021). About the study as a whole: About 15 million effective reads were obtained overall, with each sample giving about 5.1 to 6.6 million read pairs and 3.3 to 5.0 million effective reads. In vitro peptide stimulation of healthy T cells was used with the aim of identifying the antigen recognized by a TCR Vbeta21 clone previously found in CML patients.

Overall study outcomes, separate from this receptor: The antigen specificity and function of the expanded clones were not directly tested, and further investigation of both was required. The four groups showed no significant differences in numbers of Vbeta genes (about 60), Jbeta genes (under 15), VDJ rearrangements, or unique CDR3s.

As a first step, the CD3+ T cells were left to rest overnight in RPMI 1640 lacking fetal bovine serum, at 2.5 million cells/mL. CD3+ T cells were isolated from PBMCs with MACS immunomagnetic beads following the manufacturer's instructions. This TCR came from a female donor in good health. The chain employs TRBV4-1 and TRBJ2-1; no D gene is confidently identified. The specimen was CD3+ T cells sorted from blood and cultured. The sequence in DNA is TGCGCCAGCAGCCATGTCGAGCATACCTCCTACAATGAGCAGTTCTTC. Protein translation: CASSHVEHTSYNEQFF.